The entry that follows covers one T cell receptor beta chain sequence. This specimen comes from a study of blood T cell repertoires in COVID-19. About the research overall: The origin of the acute and convalescent COVID-19 samples was the United States, Italy and Spain. PBMCs, B-cell-depleted T cells, or T cells were the source of the cDNA or gDNA that made up the material.

Original methodology: Counts of nucleated cells, estimated from reference gene primer amplification, were obtained. Produced via immunoSEQ multiplex PCR; TCRdb's table is partial and in-frame only. V, J and clone size are taken as reported in that table, and D and trimming were inferred from the DNA itself. The sample records fewer than 40,000 clones, 89% being singletons. This CDR3 is built from 16 residues. Trimming shortened V by 7 bases and J by 3 bases, and 22 bases separated the two germline ends. The germline V gene encodes CDR1 LNHDA and CDR2 SQIVND (reference sequence). The receptor's source is a human donor in a cohort sampled during active COVID-19. The rearrangement joins TRBV19 to TRBJ2-7; D may be TRBD1 (5 bases). Sequenced sample: peripheral blood. CDR3 nucleotide sequence: TGTGCCAGTACCATAGGGGCAGGGATAGGCCTCTACGAGCAGTACTTC. Residues: CASTIGAGIGLYEQYF.